This T cell receptor beta chain was documented in a study of shared clonotypes between healthy human individuals. Findings and caveats of the study: Large depth notwithstanding, sorted-subset sequencing proved incomplete by rarefaction.

With regard to this clone: What it binds is not known.

In the study's own analysis: ImmunoSEQ junction-only sequences lacked quality scores, so their filtering differed. Method: immunoSEQ multiplex PCR; TCRdb's copy keeps in-frame clones and lacks some. That table is the source of V, J and clone size, and D and trimming were worked out from the DNA. The data hold about 2.4 million clones, with about 92% observed a single time. Splitting the CD4+ cells yielded a CD45RA+ naive subset and a CD45RA-negative memory subset. CDR1 ENHRY and CDR2 SYGVKD come from the germline V gene. The V and J ends lost 9 bases and 7 bases respectively, with 13 bases between them. The CDR3 extends over 12 amino acids.

The source material was naive CD4+ T cells sorted from blood. Described subset: CD45RA+ positively selected. This receptor was obtained from a man younger than 35 in good health. The V call is TRBV10-3, the J call TRBJ2-1, with D perhaps assigned TRBD1 or TRBD2 (5 bases each). Here the CDR3 DNA reads TGTGCCATACGGGGACCCCAAAATGAGCAGTTCTTC. Protein sequence: CAIRGPQNEQFF.